The T cell receptor (beta chain) described here comes from a study of shared clonotypes between healthy human individuals. Profiled with immunoSEQ multiplex PCR; TCRdb holds only in-frame clones, not every one. The sample shows over 2 million clones, roughly 94% of them seen only once. The V end lost 4 bases, the J end lost 2 bases, and 9 bases lay between the germline ends. Germline V gene data show CDR1 as KGHSH and CDR2 as LQKENI. The CDR3 is 14 amino acids. This sequence was found in a man in his late teens or twenties in good health. The chain links TRBV18 to TRBJ2-1; D is uncertain. Sequencing input: naive CD4+ T cells sorted from blood. The sample's subset: CD45RA+ positively selected. CDR3 region: CASSLADAYNEQFF. CDR3 DNA: TGTGCCAGCTCACTAGCAGACGCCTACAATGAGCAGTTCTTC.